Each of the 20 T cell receptor beta chains below was sequenced from the same sample in a study of blood T cells in healthy people across ages. Through a sample-barcoded 5' primer and a J-beta primer mix, a second PCR was run for roughly 6 to 11 cycles. TCRdb fed the 5' RACE reads into MiXCR, producing one record per CDR3 protein. This repertoire shows around 1,800,000 distinct CDR3 sequences, more than 35% found once; its top ten account for under 25%. Sequenced sample: blood. The receptors derive from a human donor in good health.

In this sample, this clonotype turned up a few times. Germline and junction disagree at one end, which may indicate a read error. V and J are TRBV5-1 and TRBJ2-6; either TRBD1 or TRBD2 may supply D (6 bases each). The CDR3 is made up of 20 amino acids. The V gene's germline CDR1 is SGHRS and CDR2 YFSETQ. The CDR3 DNA reads TGCGCCAGCAGCTTAAGGACGGTGGGGGGCCTTAACTCTGGGGCCAACGTCCCGACTTTC. This codes for CASSLRTVGGLNSGANVPTF.

The rearrangement links TRBV5-4 to TRBJ2-6; D gene ambiguous. V gave up 2 bases and J gave up 0 bases, with 6 bases separating them. There are 15 residues in the CDR3. The germline V gene encodes CDR1 SGHNT and CDR2 YYREEE (reference sequence). The DNA for the CDR3 is TGTGCCAGCAGCTTCTGGAGCTCTGGGGCCAACGTCCTGACTTTC. This sequence encodes CASSFWSSGANVLTF.

Comment on this clonotype: The junction shows a germline mismatch at one end, possibly a read error. The genes are TRBV7-2 and TRBJ1-2; D is perhaps TRBD1 (5 bases). CDR1 is SGHTA and CDR2 is FQGNSA in the germline V gene. The CDR3 contains 14 residues. CDR3 loop: CASSLEGSNYGHTF. The DNA of the CDR3 is TGTGCCAGCAGCTTAGAGGGGTCTAACTATGGCCACACCTTC.

The rearrangement joins TRBV7-3 to TRBJ1-2, with TRBD1 matching over 8 bases. The CDR3 spans 13 residues. Trimming cost V 1 base and J 9 bases; bases outside gene matches: 4. Germline V gene sequence: CDR1 SGHTA, CDR2 FQGTGA. The CDR3 nucleotides are TGTGCCAGCAGCTTAAACAGGGGGGATAGCTACACCTTC. Protein product: CASSLNRGDSYTF.

This clonotype was observed at least ten times. The DNA for the CDR3 is TGCAGCGTTGCGGAAGGGGGGCTAGTTGAGACCCAGTACTTC. The encoded protein is CSVAEGGLVETQYF. V usage is TRBV29-1 and J usage is TRBJ2-5; D is tentatively TRBD1 or TRBD2 (6 bases each). This CDR3 has 14 residues. Germline CDR1 SQVTM, CDR2 ANQGSEA. Deletions cut 4 bases from V and 5 bases from J, with 17 bases between.

This rearrangement joins TRBV25-1 to TRBJ2-5, with D unclear. V was clipped by 1 base and J by 2 bases, with 8 bases between them. Germline V CDR1 and CDR2: MGHDK, SYGVNS. The CDR3 covers 14 residues. The CDR3 loop is CASSEFGSQETQYF. The CDR3 DNA sequence: TGTGCCAGCAGTGAATTTGGGTCACAAGAGACCCAGTACTTC.

V is TRBV6-2 or TRBV6-3 and J is TRBJ1-2, with 8 nucleotides matching TRBD1. The ends lost 3 bases at V and 10 bases at J; junction bases unmatched: 4. Looked up from germline, CDR1 is MNHEY and CDR2 is SVGEGT. This CDR3 has 12 amino acids. The CDR3: CASSYRRGHYTF. The CDR3 bases are TGTGCCAGCAGTTATCGCAGGGGGCACTACACCTTC.

At least ten counts were recorded for this clonotype. The chain joins TRBV11-2 to TRBJ2-7; D is unresolved. Germline V gene data show CDR1 as SGHAT and CDR2 as FQNNGV. There are 13 residues in the CDR3. V lost 6 bases to trimming and J lost 0 bases, with 9 bases between them. CDR3 in DNA: TGTGCCAGCAGGGTTCTCAGCTCCTACGAGCAGTACTTC. It codes for CASRVLSSYEQYF.

The chain employs TRBV4-2 and TRBJ2-1, with a tentative D call TRBD2 (5 bases). The CDR3 has 17 residues. Germline lookup yields CDR1 LGHNA and CDR2 YNFKEQ. The V end lost 4 bases, the J end lost 5 bases, and 21 bases lay between the germline ends. The CDR3 DNA sequence: TGTGCCAGCAGCCTAAAACCCCCGAGGGAAGGAGACAATGAGCAGTTCTTC. The encoded protein is CASSLKPPREGDNEQFF.

This clonotype was counted a few times. The V and J genes are TRBV12-3 or TRBV12-4 and TRBJ1-5; D gene ambiguous. V lost 6 bases and J lost 5, with 11 bases in between. The CDR3 contains 13 residues. Here the CDR3 reads CASSRSGDQPQHF. CDR3 DNA: TGTGCCAGCAGCCGGTCTGGCGATCAGCCCCAGCATTTT.

About this clonotype: This may be a read error, as it is one base from a much larger clone. The V and J genes are TRBV6-6 and TRBJ2-5, with TRBD1 matching 8 bases. CDR3 size: 14 residues. Germline CDR1 and CDR2: MNHNY and SVGAGI (reference sequence). V shed 5 bases, J shed 5 bases, and the junction held 7 bases outside the gene matches. In nucleotides, the CDR3 is TGTGCCAGCAGTGGCGACAGGGGAATGGAGACCCAGTACTTC. Amino acid sequence: CASSGDRGMETQYF.

This clonotype was seen ten or more times. The V gene is TRBV7-6, the J gene TRBJ2-1; no firm D call. The length of the CDR3 is 13 residues. Germline V gene lookup returns CDR1 SGHVS and CDR2 FNYEAQ. V dropped 6 bases and J dropped 4 bases, with 10 bases sitting between them. The CDR3: CASSWTDYNEQFF. The CDR3 nucleotides read TGTGCCAGCAGTTGGACGGATTACAATGAGCAGTTCTTC.

V gene TRBV5-1 combines with J gene TRBJ1-1, with TRBD1 identical over 7 bases. The CDR3 runs 15 residues. Per the germline V gene, CDR1 is SGHRS and CDR2 is YFSETQ. The ends lost 4 bases at V and 2 bases at J; junction bases unmatched: 8. CDR3 residues: CASSPGRGRNTEAFF. In DNA, the CDR3 is TGCGCCAGCAGCCCTGGTAGGGGGCGAAACACTGAAGCTTTCTTT.

This clonotype was detected only a few times. V is TRBV7-2 and J is TRBJ2-4; 9 nucleotides match TRBD2. The CDR3 has 15 amino acids. Germline V gene sequence: CDR1 SGHTA, CDR2 FQGNSA. V dropped 0 bases and J dropped 6; count of bases not matched to a gene: 3. The DNA for the CDR3 is TGTGCCAGCAGCTTAGCAGCGGGGGGCGGAAACATTCAGTACTTC. Translated, it gives CASSLAAGGGNIQYF.

The chain is built from TRBV5-1 and TRBJ2-3; the match to TRBD2 covers 9 bases. CDR1 is SGHRS, CDR2 YFSETQ, per germline. J was trimmed by 2 bases and V by 0 bases; bases with no gene match: 7. There are 17 residues in the CDR3. CDR3 DNA sequence: TGCGCCAGCAGCTTGGCGTCTAGCGGGGTGATCACAGATACGCAGTATTTT. It yields the protein CASSLASSGVITDTQYF.

This clonotype was observed a few times. The J gene is TRBJ2-7, the V gene TRBV29-1; D remains unclear. Germline V gene sequence: CDR1 SQVTM, CDR2 ANQGSEA. Trimming took 4 bases from V and 7 from J, leaving 8 bases between them. This CDR3 is built from 10 residues. In DNA form, the CDR3 reads TGCAGCGTTGCAGAGGATGAGCAGTACTTC. This translates into CSVAEDEQYF.

V and J are TRBV27 and TRBJ2-1; D is uncertain. The germline V gene has CDR1 MNHEY and CDR2 SMNVEV (reference sequence). Trimming removed 8 bases from V and 7 bases from J, with 15 bases in between. The CDR3 is 13 residues long. The CDR3 reads CASAIKRMNEQFF. The CDR3 region has the DNA TGTGCCAGCGCTATCAAGAGGATGAATGAGCAGTTCTTC.

This clonotype has only a few counts. The chain carries TRBV7-2 and TRBJ2-2; 11 nucleotides agree with TRBD1. The germline V gene encodes CDR1 SGHTA and CDR2 FQGNSA. V dropped 3 bases and J dropped 3; count of bases not matched to a gene: 3. This CDR3 is built from 16 residues. CDR3 bases: TGTGCCAGCAGCTTGGACAGGGGGCTGGACACCGGGGAGCTGTTTTTT. This encodes CASSLDRGLDTGELFF. The whole variable domain, remainder taken from reference TRBV7-2 and TRBJ2-2, is GAGVSQSPSNKVTEKGKDVELRCDPISGHTALYWYRQSLGQGLEFLIYFQGNSAPDKSGLPSDRFSAERTGGSVSTLTIQRTQQEDSAVYLCASSLDRGLDTGELFFGEGSRLTVL.

The CDR3 is CSASMWGEKDSPLHF. The CDR3 bases are TGCAGTGCTAGTATGTGGGGCGAAAAAGATTCACCCCTCCACTTT. The V call is TRBV20-1, the J call TRBJ1-6, with D possibly TRBD1 on 5 matching bases. Per the germline V gene, CDR1 is DFQATT and CDR2 is SNEGSKA (reference sequence). This CDR3 is built from 15 residues. The V end lost 3 bases, the J end lost 8 bases, and 17 bases lay between the germline ends.

In this sample, this clonotype turned up a few times. This chain links TRBV29-1 with TRBJ2-1, with 7 bases fitting TRBD2. Germline CDR1 and CDR2: SQVTM and ANQGSEA. The CDR3 contains 12 residues. With V trimmed by 1 base and J by 9 bases, 3 bases remained unmatched. The CDR3 reads CSVEVTSAEQFF. CDR3 in DNA: TGCAGCGTTGAAGTAACTAGCGCTGAGCAGTTCTTC.